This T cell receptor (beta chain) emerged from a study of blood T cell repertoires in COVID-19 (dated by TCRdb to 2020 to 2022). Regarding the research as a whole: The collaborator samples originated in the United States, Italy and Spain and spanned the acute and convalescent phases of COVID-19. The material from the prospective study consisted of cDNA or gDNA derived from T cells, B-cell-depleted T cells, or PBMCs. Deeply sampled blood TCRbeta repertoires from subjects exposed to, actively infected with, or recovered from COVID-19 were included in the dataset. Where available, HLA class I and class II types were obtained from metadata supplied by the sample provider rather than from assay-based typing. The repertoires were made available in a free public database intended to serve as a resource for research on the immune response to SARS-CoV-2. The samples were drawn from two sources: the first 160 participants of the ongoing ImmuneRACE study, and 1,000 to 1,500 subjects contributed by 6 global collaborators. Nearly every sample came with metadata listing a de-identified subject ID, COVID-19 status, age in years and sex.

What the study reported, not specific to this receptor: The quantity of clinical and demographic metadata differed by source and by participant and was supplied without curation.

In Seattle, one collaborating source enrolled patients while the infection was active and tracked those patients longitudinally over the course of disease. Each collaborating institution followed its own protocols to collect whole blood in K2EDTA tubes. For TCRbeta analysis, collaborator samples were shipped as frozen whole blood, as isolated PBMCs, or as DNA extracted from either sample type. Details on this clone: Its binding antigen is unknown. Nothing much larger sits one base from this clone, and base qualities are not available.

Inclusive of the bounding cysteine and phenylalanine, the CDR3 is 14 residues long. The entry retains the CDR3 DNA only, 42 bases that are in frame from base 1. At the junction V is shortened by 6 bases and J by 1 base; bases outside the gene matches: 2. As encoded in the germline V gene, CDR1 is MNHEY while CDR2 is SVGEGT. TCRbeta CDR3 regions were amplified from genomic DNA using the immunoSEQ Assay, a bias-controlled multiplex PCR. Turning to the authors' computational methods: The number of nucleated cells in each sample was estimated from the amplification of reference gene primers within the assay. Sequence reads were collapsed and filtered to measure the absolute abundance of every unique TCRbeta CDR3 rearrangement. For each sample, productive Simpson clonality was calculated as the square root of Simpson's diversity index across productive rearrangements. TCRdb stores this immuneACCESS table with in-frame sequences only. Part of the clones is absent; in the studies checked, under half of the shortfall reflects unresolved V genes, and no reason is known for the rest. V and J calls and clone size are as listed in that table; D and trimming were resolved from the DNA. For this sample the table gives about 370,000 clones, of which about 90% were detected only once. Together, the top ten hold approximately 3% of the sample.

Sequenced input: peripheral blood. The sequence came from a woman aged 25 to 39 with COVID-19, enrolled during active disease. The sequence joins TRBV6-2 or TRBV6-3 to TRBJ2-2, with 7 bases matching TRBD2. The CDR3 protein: CASSPGGNTGELFF. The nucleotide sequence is TGTGCCAGCAGCCCGGGGGGGAACACCGGGGAGCTGTTTTTT.